These 26 T cell receptor beta chains were sequenced from one sample in a study of siplizumab effects on memory and regulatory T cells. Only in-frame clones appear in the TCRdb table, and some are missing; sequencing was by immunoSEQ multiplex PCR. The sample records roughly 110,000 clones, around 93% being singletons. The sequencing sample was made of non-Treg CD4+ T cells sorted from blood. The receptors derive from a human donor in good health.

The chain has TRBV19 and TRBJ1-1, with D tentatively TRBD1 (5 bases). Germline lookup yields CDR1 LNHDA and CDR2 SQIVND (reference sequence). The CDR3 has 14 amino acids. Trimming took off 1 base at V and 3 bases at J, with 9 bases between the two ends. CDR3 region: CASSIVRGDTEAFF. CDR3 nucleotides: TGTGCCAGTAGTATAGTTCGGGGGGACACTGAAGCTTTCTTT.

The chain carries TRBV9 and TRBJ2-3, with TRBD2 identical over 7 bases. CDR3 length: 14 residues. V was pared by 3 bases and J by 5 bases, with 6 bases of the junction left unmatched. The germline V gene has CDR1 SGDLS and CDR2 YYNGEE. CDR3 region: CASSGSGAGDTQYF. As DNA, the CDR3 is TGTGCCAGCAGCGGAAGCGGGGCGGGAGATACGCAGTATTTT. Based on the CDR3 plus reference TRBV9 and TRBJ2-3, the full variable domain is DSGVTQTPKHLITATGQRVTLRCSPRSGDLSVYWYQQSLDQGLQFLIQYYNGEERAKGNILERFSAQQFPDLHSELNLSSLELGDSALYFCASSGSGAGDTQYFGPGTRLTVL.

V is TRBV6-6 and J is TRBJ1-1, with a tentative D call TRBD1 (5 bases). Germline-derived CDR1 and CDR2 are MNHNY and SVGAGI (reference sequence). The CDR3 contains 14 residues. Between the trimmed V and J ends, which lost 6 bases and 1 base, there was a span of 12 bases. The CDR3 nucleotides are TGTGCCAGCAGGTTGGGGGATGGGAACACTGAAGCTTTCTTT. Amino acid sequence: CASRLGDGNTEAFF.

The CDR3 protein is CASSRASGVWEQYF. CDR3 sequence (DNA): TGTGCCAGCAGTCGGGCTAGCGGGGTTTGGGAGCAGTACTTC. The chain carries TRBV28 and TRBJ2-7, with 9 bases fitting TRBD2. Germline loops: CDR1 MDHEN, CDR2 SYDVKM. V was clipped by 5 bases and J by 7 bases; unmatched bases: 9. The CDR3 is made up of 14 amino acids. Filled out from reference TRBV28 and TRBJ2-7, the complete variable domain reads DVKVTQSSRYLVKRTGEKVFLECVQDMDHENMFWYRQDPGLGLRLIYFSYDVKMKEKGDIPEGYSVSREKKERFSLILESASTNQTSMYLCASSRASGVWEQYFGPGTRLTVT.

The CDR3 sequence: CASSLFPDRVNQPQHF. CDR3 in DNA: TGTGCCAGCAGTTTATTCCCGGACAGGGTCAATCAGCCCCAGCATTTT. V and J are TRBV27 and TRBJ1-5, with 8 positions matching TRBD1. The CDR3 contains 16 residues. V lost 1 base, J lost 3 bases, and 5 bases stayed unmatched. The germline CDR1 and CDR2 sequences are MNHEY and SMNVEV (reference sequence).

The chain recombines TRBV30 with TRBJ2-5, with 9 bases that match TRBD2. The CDR3 loop spans 14 amino acids. From germline, CDR1 is GTSNPN and CDR2 SVGIG (reference sequence). V lost 6 bases to trimming and J lost 4 bases; unmatched junction nucleotides: 9. The CDR3 DNA is TGTGCCTGTTGCCTAGCGGGATGGGGAGAGACCCAGTACTTC. It yields the protein CACCLAGWGETQYF.

This clone came up once. V gene TRBV6-1 combines with J gene TRBJ2-3; the D is unclear. The germline V gene has CDR1 MNHNS and CDR2 SASEGT. Trimming pared 7 bases from V and 0 bases from J, leaving 8 bases between. The CDR3 covers 13 residues. The chain's CDR3 is CASTPQSTDTQYF. The CDR3 DNA is TGTGCCAGCACCCCCCAGAGCACAGATACGCAGTATTTT.

Regarding this clone: The same CDR3 can be traced to other DNA sequences in this sample. The chain is built from TRBV7-3 and TRBJ2-2; D uncertain. V was clipped by 1 base and J by 0 bases, with 9 bases between them. CDR1 and CDR2 (germline): SGHTA, FQGTGA. The CDR3 consists of 16 residues. For the CDR3, the DNA is TGTGCCAGCAGCTTAAGACGGGTCGCGAACACCGGGGAGCTGTTTTTT. Its protein product is CASSLRRVANTGELFF.

The chain has TRBV11-2 and TRBJ2-3, with D possibly called TRBD1 or TRBD2 (5 bases each). This CDR3 contains 14 residues. Germline V CDR1 and CDR2: SGHAT, FQNNGV. With 5 bases removed from V and 7 bases from J, the gap between germline ends came to 16 bases. In nucleotides, the CDR3 is TGTGCCAGCAGCCATGACAGCTTCGGGAATACGCAGTATTTT. Translation: CASSHDSFGNTQYF.

This rearrangement joins TRBV5-4 to TRBJ2-2; 8 bases agree with TRBD2. Germline V gene sequence: CDR1 SGHNT, CDR2 YYREEE (reference sequence). The CDR3 contains 17 residues. Trimming took 4 bases from V and 5 from J; bases not matched to a gene: 13. As DNA, the CDR3 is TGTGCCAGCAGCCCCGGGGAGGTCTTAGCGGGGACCGGGGAGCTGTTTTTT. Translation gives CASSPGEVLAGTGELFF.

CDR3 in amino acids: CASRLTGTGNSPLHF. The CDR3 DNA is TGTGCAAGTCGCTTGACCGGGACAGGGAATTCACCCCTCCACTTT. The chain employs TRBV12-2 and TRBJ1-6; TRBD1, the table's D call, lacks a check against the DNA. TRBV12-2 is classified as a pseudogene. The CDR3 loop spans 15 amino acids.

The chain is built from TRBV5-5 and TRBJ2-2, with a weak D call TRBD1 (6 bases). The germline V gene has CDR1 SGHKS and CDR2 YYEKEE (reference sequence). The CDR3 sequence is 15 residues long. The germline V and J ends were trimmed by 4 bases and 4 bases, with 14 bases remaining between them. In DNA form, the CDR3 reads TGTGCCAGCAGCCTTACGGGACACGCCACCGGGGAGCTGTTTTTT. This sequence encodes CASSLTGHATGELFF.

The table lists this clone with a count of one. Other DNA variants within this sample encode the same CDR3. J is TRBJ2-7 and V is TRBV7-2, with TRBD2 matching 10 bases. V lost 5 bases and J lost 1; bases outside the gene matches: 2. In germline, CDR1 is SGHTA, CDR2 FQGNSA. This CDR3 region has 14 residues. The CDR3 DNA reads as TGTGCCAGCAGCCCGACTAGCGGGTCCTACGAGCAGTACTTC. This gives the protein CASSPTSGSYEQYF.

The chain is built from TRBV7-6 and TRBJ2-7, with 10 bases that match TRBD1. Germline CDR1 is SGHVS and CDR2 is FNYEAQ. V lost 5 bases to trimming and J lost 3 bases; unmatched junction nucleotides: 4. The CDR3 length is 14 residues. The CDR3, as DNA: TGTGCCAGCAGCCCCGGACAGGGGGGCTACGAGCAGTACTTC. It translates to CASSPGQGGYEQYF.

The J gene is TRBJ1-3, the V gene TRBV9; 9 bases agree with TRBD1. Germline CDR1 and CDR2: SGDLS and YYNGEE. With 3 bases clipped from V and 4 bases from J, the junction kept 5 bases outside the gene matches. The CDR3 loop spans 15 amino acids. As DNA, the CDR3 is TGTGCCAGCAGCGAAAACAGGGGGCCGGGAAACACCATATATTTT. It codes for CASSENRGPGNTIYF.

V gene TRBV30 combines with J gene TRBJ2-5; 9 positions match TRBD1. After removal of 5 bases from V and 3 bases from J, the junction contained 4 bases not matched to a gene. The CDR3 extends over 13 amino acids. CDR1 and CDR2 from the germline V gene are GTSNPN and SVGIG (reference sequence). The CDR3 DNA sequence: TGTGCCTGGTTGGGACAGGGCAAAGAGACCCAGTACTTC. Translation gives CAWLGQGKETQYF. The full variable domain, its missing parts supplied by reference TRBV30 and TRBJ2-5, is SQTIHQWPATLVQPVGSPLSLECTVEGTSNPNLYWYRQAAGRGLQLLFYSVGIGQISSEVPQNLSASRPQDRQFILSSKKLLLSDSGFYLCAWLGQGKETQYFGPGTRLLVL.

The chain has TRBV29-1 and TRBJ1-2, with D possibly matching TRBD1 (5 bases). Germline V CDR1 and CDR2: SQVTM, ANQGSEA. The CDR3 is made up of 12 amino acids. The V gene lost 7 bases and the J gene lost 5 bases, with 14 bases spanning the gap. CDR3 nucleotide sequence: TGCAGCGCTACCGGGACGGATTATGGCTACACCTTC. It encodes CSATGTDYGYTF. The full variable domain, with the rest looked up from reference TRBV29-1 and TRBJ1-2, is SAVISQKPSRDICQRGTSLTIQCQVDSQVTMMFWYRQQPGQSLTLIATANQGSEATYESGFVIDKFPISRPNLTFSTLTVSNMSPEDSSIYLCSATGTDYGYTFGSGTRLTVV.

The chain recombines TRBV2 with TRBJ1-2, with no clear D. The V and J ends lost 5 bases and 2 bases respectively, with 12 bases between them. CDR1 and CDR2 from the germline V gene are SNHLY and FYNNEI. The CDR3 contains 14 residues. The CDR3 is CASSLLTVNYGYTF. The CDR3 DNA is TGTGCCAGCAGTCTCCTGACGGTAAACTATGGCTACACCTTC.

J is TRBJ1-1 and V is TRBV30, with 7 bases that match TRBD1. CDR3 length equals 15 residues. Germline lookup yields CDR1 GTSNPN and CDR2 SVGIG (reference sequence). Trimming at V came to 1 base and at J to 11 bases, leaving 16 bases not matched to a gene. The CDR3 loop is CAWSAKQGTALRAFF. The CDR3 nucleotides are TGTGCCTGGAGTGCAAAACAGGGGACCGCTCTGCGTGCTTTCTTT.

The chain couples TRBV18 to TRBJ1-1; possibly TRBD1 for D (6 bases). V shed 3 bases and J shed 0 bases, with 11 bases lying between them. The germline V gene has CDR1 KGHSH and CDR2 LQKENI. CDR3 length equals 15 residues. CDR3 nucleotide sequence: TGTGCCAGCTCACCGAGGACAGCGGTGAACACTGAAGCTTTCTTT. Encoded protein: CASSPRTAVNTEAFF.

V is TRBV5-1 and J is TRBJ1-2, with TRBD1 matching 7 bases. Germline V CDR1 and CDR2: SGHRS, YFSETQ. V trimming: 2 bases; J trimming: 5 bases; junction bases outside the gene matches: 9. The CDR3 contains 15 residues. The CDR3 nucleotides read TGCGCCAGCAGCTTTGCGCCGGGACAGTTATATGGCTACACCTTC. Its protein is CASSFAPGQLYGYTF.

The chain recombines TRBV5-4 with TRBJ1-4, with D unresolved. Germline-derived CDR1 and CDR2 are SGHNT and YYREEE (reference sequence). CDR3 length: 13 amino acids. V was pared by 0 bases and J by 8 bases, with 8 bases between. Here the CDR3 DNA reads TGTGCCAGCAGCTTGGGGGCTCGGGAAAAACTGTTTTTT. Its protein is CASSLGAREKLFF.

J is TRBJ1-5 and V is TRBV19, with 11 positions matching TRBD1. The germline gives CDR1 LNHDA, CDR2 SQIVND (reference sequence). V was pared by 4 bases and J by 6 bases, with 5 bases of the junction left unmatched. This CDR3 region has 15 residues. CDR3 residues: CASSTDRGLGQPQHF. CDR3 coding DNA: TGTGCCAGTAGTACGGACAGGGGGCTCGGTCAGCCCCAGCATTTT.

The CDR3 sequence is CASSLVRGNTEAFF. The CDR3 DNA is TGTGCCAGCAGCTTAGTAAGGGGGAACACTGAAGCTTTCTTT. The chain joins TRBV7-2 to TRBJ1-1, with D possibly matching TRBD1 (5 bases). V was shortened by 1 base and J by 1 base, with 7 bases between the two germline ends. Germline CDR1 is SGHTA and CDR2 is FQGNSA. CDR3 length: 14 residues.

V usage is TRBV4-1 and J usage is TRBJ2-3; D possibly corresponds to TRBD2 (6 bases). The V end lost 8 bases, the J end lost 4 bases, and 22 bases lay between the germline ends. Germline CDR1 MGHRA, CDR2 YSYEKL. The CDR3 length is 16 residues. CDR3 residues: CASANGYTSSPDTQYF. The CDR3 nucleotides are TGCGCCAGCGCCAACGGATATACTAGCTCTCCAGATACGCAGTATTTT.

The gene calls are TRBV28 and TRBJ2-6, with D possibly matching TRBD1 (6 bases). This CDR3 has 18 residues. Looked up from germline, CDR1 is MDHEN and CDR2 is SYDVKM. V lost 6 bases and J lost 1, with 19 bases in between. CDR3 amino acids: CASRVNRARASGANVLTF. The CDR3 region has the DNA TGTGCCAGCAGGGTAAACAGGGCCCGTGCATCTGGGGCCAACGTCCTGACTTTC.